This TCR beta chain was recorded in a study of patients and donors after allogeneic stem cell transplantation. The germline gives CDR1 MDHEN, CDR2 SYDVKM. With V trimmed by 8 bases and J by 2 bases, 6 bases remained unmatched. This CDR3 has 15 amino acids. From the RT-PCR reads, TCRdb called clonotypes with MiXCR, one entry per CDR3 protein. The sample shows about 110,000 distinct CDR3 sequences, roughly 37% of them seen only once. This clonotype was detected many times. The source of this sequence is a human donor who was either an allogeneic HSCT recipient or a stem cell or donor lymphocyte infusion donor (not recorded which). It is not recorded whose cells these are; they may come from a transplant donor. V usage is TRBV28 and J usage is TRBJ1-6, with 7 bases matching TRBD1. The sequenced sample was blood, either unsorted or a sorted T cell fraction (not recorded which). CDR3 loop: CASLTGNPYNSPLHF. As DNA, the CDR3 is TGTGCCAGCCTGACAGGGAACCCCTATAATTCACCCCTCCACTTT.